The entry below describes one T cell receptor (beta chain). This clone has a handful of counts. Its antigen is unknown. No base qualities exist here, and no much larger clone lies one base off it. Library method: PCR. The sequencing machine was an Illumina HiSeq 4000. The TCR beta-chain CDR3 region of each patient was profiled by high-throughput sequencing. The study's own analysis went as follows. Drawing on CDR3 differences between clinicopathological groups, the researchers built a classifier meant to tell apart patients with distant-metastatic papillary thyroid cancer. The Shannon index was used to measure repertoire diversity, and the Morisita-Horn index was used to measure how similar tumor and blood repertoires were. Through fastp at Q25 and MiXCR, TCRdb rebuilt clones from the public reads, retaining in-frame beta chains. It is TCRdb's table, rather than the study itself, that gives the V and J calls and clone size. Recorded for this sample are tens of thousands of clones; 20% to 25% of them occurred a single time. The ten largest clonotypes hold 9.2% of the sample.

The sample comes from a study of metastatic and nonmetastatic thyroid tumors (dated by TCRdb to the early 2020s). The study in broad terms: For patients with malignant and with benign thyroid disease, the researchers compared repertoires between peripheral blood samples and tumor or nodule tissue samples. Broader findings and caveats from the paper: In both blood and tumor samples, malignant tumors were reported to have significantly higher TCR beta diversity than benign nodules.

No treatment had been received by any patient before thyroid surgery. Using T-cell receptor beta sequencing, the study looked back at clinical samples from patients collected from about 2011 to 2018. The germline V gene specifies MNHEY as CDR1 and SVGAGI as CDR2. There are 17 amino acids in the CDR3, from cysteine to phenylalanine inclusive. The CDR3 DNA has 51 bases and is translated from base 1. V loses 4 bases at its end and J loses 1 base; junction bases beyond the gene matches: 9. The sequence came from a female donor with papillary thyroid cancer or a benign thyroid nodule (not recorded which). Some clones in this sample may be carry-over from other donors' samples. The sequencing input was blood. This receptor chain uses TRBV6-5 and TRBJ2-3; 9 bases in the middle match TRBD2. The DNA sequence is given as TGTGCCAGCAGTTCTCTAGGGGCGGGAGGGGGCACAGATACGCAGTATTTT. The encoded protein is CASSSLGAGGGTDTQYF.